This section outlines one T cell receptor beta chain sequence together with its context. Antigen unknown. The sample contains more than one DNA sequence encoding this CDR3. After isolation, RNA underwent reverse transcription to generate cDNA as the sequencing template. Assay used: immunoSEQ multiplex PCR; TCRdb lists only in-frame clones, some missing. The top ten hold 1% to 1.5% of the sample, which has hundreds of thousands of clones, around 67% seen once. Sampling of alopecia areata patients yielded lesional scalp punch biopsies as well as peripheral blood. Cell sorting was applied to PBMCs, and CD4+ and CD8+ T cells were collected. The record originates from a study of CD8+ T cells in alopecia areata. The study, taken as a whole, reports: Clonality exceeded that of normal scalp in lesional scalp, most notably in alopecia totalis/universalis. Clarity of TCR sharing across patients fell short of that in mice, possibly HLA-related.

V lost 3 bases, J lost 5 bases, and 7 bases lay in between. The CDR3 runs to 11 residues. Germline CDR1 and CDR2: GTSNPN and SVGIG (reference sequence). The material sequenced was CD4+ T cells sorted from blood, taken at week 0. This TCR was recovered from a human donor with alopecia areata. V gene TRBV30 combines with J gene TRBJ1-2, with a weak D call TRBD1 (5 bases). In DNA, the CDR3 is TGTGCCTGGAGAGGGACTTATGGCTACACCTTC. Amino acids: CAWRGTYGYTF.